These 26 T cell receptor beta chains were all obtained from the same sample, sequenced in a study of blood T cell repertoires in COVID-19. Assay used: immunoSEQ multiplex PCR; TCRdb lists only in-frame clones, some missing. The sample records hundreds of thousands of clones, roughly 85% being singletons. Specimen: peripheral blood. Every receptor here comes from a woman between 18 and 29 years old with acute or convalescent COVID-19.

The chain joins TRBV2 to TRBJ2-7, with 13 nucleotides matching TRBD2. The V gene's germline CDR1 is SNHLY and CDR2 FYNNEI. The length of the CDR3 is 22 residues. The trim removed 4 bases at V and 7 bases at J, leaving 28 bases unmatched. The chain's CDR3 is CASSGTLPRPGLAGTRLGEQYF. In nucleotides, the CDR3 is TGTGCCAGCAGTGGGACTCTCCCTCGACCGGGACTAGCGGGGACAAGATTGGGGGAGCAGTACTTC.

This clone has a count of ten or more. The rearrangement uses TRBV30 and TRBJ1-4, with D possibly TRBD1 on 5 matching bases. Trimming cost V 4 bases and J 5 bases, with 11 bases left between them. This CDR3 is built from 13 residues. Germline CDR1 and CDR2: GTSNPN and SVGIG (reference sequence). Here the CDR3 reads CAWNRGANEKLFF. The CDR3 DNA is TGTGCCTGGAACCGTGGGGCGAATGAAAAACTGTTTTTT.

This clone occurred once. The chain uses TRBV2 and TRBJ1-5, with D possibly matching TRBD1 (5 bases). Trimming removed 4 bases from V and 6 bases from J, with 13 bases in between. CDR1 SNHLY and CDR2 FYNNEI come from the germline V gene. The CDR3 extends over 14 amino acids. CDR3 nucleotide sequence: TGTGCCAGCAGTGTTAAGCAGGGAAGTCAGCCCCAGCATTTT. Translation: CASSVKQGSQPQHF.

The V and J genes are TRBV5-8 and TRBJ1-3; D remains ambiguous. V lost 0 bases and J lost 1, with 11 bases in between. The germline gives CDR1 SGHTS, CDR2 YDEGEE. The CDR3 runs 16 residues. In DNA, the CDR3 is TGTGCCAGCAGCTTGGGGACTTTCTCATCTGGAAACACCATATATTTT. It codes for CASSLGTFSSGNTIYF.

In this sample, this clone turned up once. The CDR3 DNA sequence: TGTGCCAGCAGCCATGACAGGGTGAACTATGGCTACACCTTC. It specifies CASSHDRVNYGYTF. This chain connects TRBV9 to TRBJ1-2, with 7 bases fitting TRBD1. Trimming cost V 4 bases and J 2 bases; bases outside gene matches: 5. Germline V CDR1 and CDR2: SGDLS, YYNGEE. The CDR3 has 14 residues.

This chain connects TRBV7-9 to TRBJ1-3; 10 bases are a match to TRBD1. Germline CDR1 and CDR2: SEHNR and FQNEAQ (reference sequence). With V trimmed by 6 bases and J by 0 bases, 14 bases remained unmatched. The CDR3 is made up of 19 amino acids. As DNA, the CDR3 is TGTGCCAGCAGGGCCGGGACAGGGGCCGCAACTTACTCTGGAAACACCATATATTTT. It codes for CASRAGTGAATYSGNTIYF.

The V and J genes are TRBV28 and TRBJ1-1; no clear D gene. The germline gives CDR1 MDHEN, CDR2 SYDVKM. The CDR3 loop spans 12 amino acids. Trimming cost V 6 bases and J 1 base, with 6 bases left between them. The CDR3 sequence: CASSGGNTEAFF. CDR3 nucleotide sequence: TGTGCCAGCAGCGGCGGGAACACTGAAGCTTTCTTT.

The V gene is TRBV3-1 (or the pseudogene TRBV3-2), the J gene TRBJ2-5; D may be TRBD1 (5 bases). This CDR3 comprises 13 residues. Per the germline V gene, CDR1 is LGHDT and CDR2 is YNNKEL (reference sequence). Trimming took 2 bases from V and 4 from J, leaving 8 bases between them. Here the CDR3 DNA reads TGTGCCAGCAGCCAACAGGGCGGAGAGACCCAGTACTTC. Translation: CASSQQGGETQYF.

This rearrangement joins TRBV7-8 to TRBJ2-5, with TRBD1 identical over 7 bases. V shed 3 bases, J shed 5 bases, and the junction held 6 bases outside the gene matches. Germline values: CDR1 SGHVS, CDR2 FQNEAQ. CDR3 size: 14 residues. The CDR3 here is CASSFYRGGETQYF. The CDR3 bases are TGTGCCAGCAGCTTTTACAGGGGCGGGGAGACCCAGTACTTC.

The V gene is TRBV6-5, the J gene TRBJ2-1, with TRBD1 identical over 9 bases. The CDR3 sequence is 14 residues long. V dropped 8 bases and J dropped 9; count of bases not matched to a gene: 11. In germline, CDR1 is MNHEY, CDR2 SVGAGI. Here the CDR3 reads CASWEDRGHAEQFF. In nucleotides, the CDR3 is TGTGCCAGCTGGGAGGACAGGGGCCACGCTGAGCAGTTCTTC.

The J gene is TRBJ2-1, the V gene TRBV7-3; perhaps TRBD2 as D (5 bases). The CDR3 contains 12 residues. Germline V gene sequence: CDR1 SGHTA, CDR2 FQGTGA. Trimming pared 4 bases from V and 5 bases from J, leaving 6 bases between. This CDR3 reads CASSSRDNEQFF. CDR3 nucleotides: TGTGCCAGCAGCTCGAGGGACAATGAGCAGTTCTTC.

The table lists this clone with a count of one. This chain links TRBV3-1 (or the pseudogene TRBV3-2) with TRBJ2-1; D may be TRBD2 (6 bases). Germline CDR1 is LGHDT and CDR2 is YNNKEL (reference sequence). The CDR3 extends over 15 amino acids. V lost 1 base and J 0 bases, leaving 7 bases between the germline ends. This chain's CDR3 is CASSQGGVSYNEQFF. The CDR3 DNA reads TGTGCCAGCAGCCAAGGCGGGGTCTCCTACAATGAGCAGTTCTTC.

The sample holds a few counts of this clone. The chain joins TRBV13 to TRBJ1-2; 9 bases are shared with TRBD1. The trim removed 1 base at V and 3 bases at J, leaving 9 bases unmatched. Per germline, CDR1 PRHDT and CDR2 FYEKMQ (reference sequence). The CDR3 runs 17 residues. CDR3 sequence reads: CASSLDRGHFADYGYTF. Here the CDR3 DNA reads TGTGCCAGCAGCTTAGACAGGGGGCACTTCGCGGACTATGGCTACACCTTC.

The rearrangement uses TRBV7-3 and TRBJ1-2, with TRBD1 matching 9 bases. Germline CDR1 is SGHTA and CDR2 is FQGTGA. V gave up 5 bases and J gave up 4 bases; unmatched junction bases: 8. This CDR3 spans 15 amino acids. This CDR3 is CASSLAGTGIYGYTF. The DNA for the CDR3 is TGTGCCAGCAGCCTGGCCGGGACAGGGATCTATGGCTACACCTTC.

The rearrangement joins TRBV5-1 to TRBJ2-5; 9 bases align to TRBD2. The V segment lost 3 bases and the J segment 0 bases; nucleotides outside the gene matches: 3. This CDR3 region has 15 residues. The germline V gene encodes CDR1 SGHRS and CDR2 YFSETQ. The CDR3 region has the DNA TGCGCCAGCAGCTCTAGCGGGACGTACCAAGAGACCCAGTACTTC. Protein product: CASSSSGTYQETQYF.

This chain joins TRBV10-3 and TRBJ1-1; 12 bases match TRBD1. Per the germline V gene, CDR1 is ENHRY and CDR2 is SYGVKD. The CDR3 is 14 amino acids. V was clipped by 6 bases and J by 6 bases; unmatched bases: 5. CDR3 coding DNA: TGTGCCATCAGGCTGGGACAGGGGGCCGCTGAAGCTTTCTTT. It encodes CAIRLGQGAAEAFF.

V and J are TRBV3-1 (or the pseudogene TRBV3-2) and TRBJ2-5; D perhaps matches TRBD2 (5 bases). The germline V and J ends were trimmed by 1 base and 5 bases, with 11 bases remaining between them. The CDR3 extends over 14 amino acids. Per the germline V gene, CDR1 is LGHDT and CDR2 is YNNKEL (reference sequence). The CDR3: CASSQVGASETQYF. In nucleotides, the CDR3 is TGTGCCAGCAGCCAAGTCGGAGCTAGCGAGACCCAGTACTTC.

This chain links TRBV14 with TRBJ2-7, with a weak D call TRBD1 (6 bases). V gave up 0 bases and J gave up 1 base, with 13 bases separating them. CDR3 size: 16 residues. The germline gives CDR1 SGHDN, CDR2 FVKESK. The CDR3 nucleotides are TGTGCCAGCAGCCAAGACACTGACAGGTTATCCTACGAGCAGTACTTC. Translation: CASSQDTDRLSYEQYF. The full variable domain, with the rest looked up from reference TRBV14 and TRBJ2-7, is EAGVTQFPSHSVIEKGQTVTLRCDPISGHDNLYWYRRVMGKEIKFLLHFVKESKQDESGMPNNRFLAERTGGTYSTLKVQPAELEDSGVYFCASSQDTDRLSYEQYFGPGTRLTVT.

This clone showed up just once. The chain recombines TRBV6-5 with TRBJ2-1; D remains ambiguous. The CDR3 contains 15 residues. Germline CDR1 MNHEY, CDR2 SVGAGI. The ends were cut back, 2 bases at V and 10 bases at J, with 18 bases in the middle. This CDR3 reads CASSYRIERSEEQFF. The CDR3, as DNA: TGTGCCAGCAGTTACCGCATAGAGAGATCCGAGGAGCAGTTCTTC.

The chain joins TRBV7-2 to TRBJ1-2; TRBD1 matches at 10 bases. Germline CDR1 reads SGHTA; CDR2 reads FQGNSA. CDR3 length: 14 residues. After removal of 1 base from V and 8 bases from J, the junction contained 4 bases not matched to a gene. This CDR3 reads CASSLVGTGDGYTF. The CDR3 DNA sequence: TGTGCCAGCAGCTTAGTGGGGACAGGGGACGGCTACACCTTC.

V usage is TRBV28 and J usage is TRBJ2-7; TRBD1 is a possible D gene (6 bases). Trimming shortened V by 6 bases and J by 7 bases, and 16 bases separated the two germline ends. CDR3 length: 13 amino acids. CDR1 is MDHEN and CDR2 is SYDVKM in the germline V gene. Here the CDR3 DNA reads TGTGCCAGCAGCCTGATGGGGGCCGGGGAGCAGTACTTC. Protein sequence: CASSLMGAGEQYF.

CDR3 amino acids: CASRDSLSYNEQFF. For the CDR3, the DNA is TGTGCCAGTAGAGACAGTCTATCCTACAATGAGCAGTTCTTC. V gene TRBV19 combines with J gene TRBJ2-1, with D tentatively TRBD1 (5 bases). Germline V lookup: CDR1 LNHDA, CDR2 SQIVND (reference sequence). The V gene lost 6 bases and the J gene lost 1 base, with 10 bases spanning the gap. The CDR3 totals 14 residues.

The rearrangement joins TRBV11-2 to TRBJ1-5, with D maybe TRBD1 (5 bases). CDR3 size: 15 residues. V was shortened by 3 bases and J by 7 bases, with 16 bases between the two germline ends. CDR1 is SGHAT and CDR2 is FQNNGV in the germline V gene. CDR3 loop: CASSLYSGGGQPQHF. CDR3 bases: TGTGCCAGCAGCTTGTACTCCGGGGGTGGCCAGCCCCAGCATTTT.

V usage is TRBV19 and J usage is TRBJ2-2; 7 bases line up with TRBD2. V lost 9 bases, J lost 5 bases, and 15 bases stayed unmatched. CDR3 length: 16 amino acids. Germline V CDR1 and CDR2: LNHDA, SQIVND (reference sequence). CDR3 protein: CASQKRGRPETGELFF. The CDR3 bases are TGTGCCAGCCAGAAGCGGGGAAGGCCGGAGACCGGGGAGCTGTTTTTT.

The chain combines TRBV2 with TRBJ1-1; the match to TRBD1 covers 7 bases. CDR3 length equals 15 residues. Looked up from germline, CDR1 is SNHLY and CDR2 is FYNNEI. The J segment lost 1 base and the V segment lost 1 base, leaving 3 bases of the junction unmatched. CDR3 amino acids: CASSEEGQKNTEAFF. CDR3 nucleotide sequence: TGTGCCAGCAGTGAAGAGGGACAGAAGAACACTGAAGCTTTCTTT. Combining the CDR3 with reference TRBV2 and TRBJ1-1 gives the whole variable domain EPEVTQTPSHQVTQMGQEVILRCVPISNHLYFYWYRQILGQKVEFLVSFYNNEISEKSEIFDDQFSVERPDGSNFTLKIRSTKLEDSAMYFCASSEEGQKNTEAFFGQGTRLTVV.

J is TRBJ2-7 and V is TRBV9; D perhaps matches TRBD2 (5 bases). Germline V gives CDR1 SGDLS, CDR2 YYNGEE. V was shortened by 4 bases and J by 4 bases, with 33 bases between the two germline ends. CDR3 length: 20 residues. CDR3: CASSIRGNPGPGKGPYEQYF. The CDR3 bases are TGTGCCAGCAGCATCCGGGGAAATCCGGGTCCAGGAAAAGGACCTTACGAGCAGTACTTC.